This T cell receptor (beta chain) came from a study of control samples from healthy donors and cancer patients. This clone was counted once. This CDR3 region has 17 residues. Looked up from germline, CDR1 is LGHNA and CDR2 is YSLEER. Trimming removed 0 bases at V and 0 bases at J, with 12 bases between. Using immunoSEQ multiplex PCR, the repertoire was profiled, and TCRdb retains in-frame clones only, with some absent. The sample contains 100,000 to 150,000 clones, 87% of which appear only once. The receptor comes from a man younger than 30 in good health. The sequenced sample was blood. The V gene is TRBV4-3, the J gene TRBJ2-1; no clear D gene. The CDR3 protein is CASSQEVAVSSYNEQFF. The CDR3 DNA reads as TGCGCCAGCAGCCAAGAGGTGGCGGTGAGCTCCTACAATGAGCAGTTCTTC.